This T cell receptor (beta chain) originates from a study of shared clonotypes between healthy human individuals. Regarding the study as a whole: About 5% of naive CD4 clonotypes were shared across several donors.

As regards this clone: Its cognate antigen is unknown.

Genomic DNA belonging to each subset was distributed in equal measure over several immunoSEQ plates. Assay used: immunoSEQ multiplex PCR; TCRdb lists only in-frame clones, some missing. This sample has about 2.4 million clones, with over 85% found just once. The length of the CDR3 is 14 residues. The germline V gene encodes CDR1 SEHNR and CDR2 FQNEAQ (reference sequence). Trimming removed 8 bases at V and 6 bases at J, with 19 bases between. The rearrangement joins TRBV7-9 to TRBJ1-2; the D is unclear. The source of this sequence is a man aged 18 to 29 in good health. The specimen sequenced was naive CD4+ T cells sorted from blood. Subset defined: CD45RA+ positively selected. The chain's CDR3 is CASSVPGVSNGYTF. The DNA of the CDR3 is TGTGCCAGCTCTGTCCCCGGGGTTTCGAATGGCTACACCTTC.